The clone carrying this TCR beta chain appeared a few times. This record belongs to a study of cytomegalovirus exposure and HLA in healthy donors. With 60 Vbeta and 13 Jbeta primers, the PCR was carried out. In the authors' methods: Unique TCR beta chains totaled around 86 million in a later count, with roughly 10 million of them shared. Assay: immunoSEQ multiplex PCR; the TCRdb copy retains only in-frame clones and omits some. That table gives V, J and clone size, and the DNA gave D and trimming. This sample has about 160,000 clones, with approximately 80% found just once. V lost 5 bases, J lost 4 bases, and 5 bases stayed unmatched. This CDR3 contains 14 residues. Germline values: CDR1 MNHEY, CDR2 SMNVEV (reference sequence).

The TCR comes from a man in his forties or fifties in good health and CMV-seronegative. Sequenced sample: PBMCs. The rearrangement joins TRBV27 to TRBJ2-5, with TRBD2 matching over 9 bases. CDR3 DNA sequence: TGTGCCAGCAGTGGCGGGGGGGACGTAGAGACCCAGTACTTC. Residues: CASSGGGDVETQYF.